This T cell receptor (beta chain) was documented in a study of blood T cell repertoires in COVID-19. Study as a whole: Italy, Spain and the United States were the sources of the convalescent and acute COVID-19 samples.

Original analysis: Reference gene primer amplification in the assay estimated nucleated cell counts. Assay used: immunoSEQ multiplex PCR; TCRdb lists only in-frame clones, some missing. V and J calls and clone size are those listed in that table; D and trimming were worked out from the DNA. The repertoire includes 540,000 or so clones, 85% to 90% of them detected once, and 7.5% to 9.5% sits in the top ten. The count of this clone is one. Germline values: CDR1 GTSNPN, CDR2 SVGIG (reference sequence). The CDR3 consists of 14 residues. V lost 0 bases and J 9 bases, leaving 17 bases between the germline ends.

Sequencing was done on a sample of peripheral blood. The clonotype originates from a woman in her forties or fifties with COVID-19, enrolled during active disease. The genes are TRBV30 and TRBJ1-1; possibly TRBD1 for D (6 bases). The CDR3 DNA reads as TGTGCCTGGAGTGTAGGCCCTACAGGGATCAAAGCTTTCTTT. It specifies CAWSVGPTGIKAFF.